Following are 21 T cell receptor beta chains from one sample sequenced in a study of radiotherapy plus CTLA-4 blockade in lung cancer. This table comes from immunoSEQ multiplex PCR, and its TCRdb copy is limited to in-frame clones, with some not included. The sample lists about 97,000 clones, about 70% occurring once. The material sequenced was peripheral blood, taken from a patient treated with radiotherapy plus ipilimumab. These receptors originate from a human donor with non-small cell lung cancer who had a partial response to radiotherapy plus ipilimumab. Some clones in this sample may be carry-over from other donors' samples.

This clone was counted a few times. In the same sample, other DNA sequences code for this CDR3. The genes are TRBV4-1 and TRBJ2-7; 9 positions agree with TRBD2. Germline V CDR1 and CDR2: MGHRA, YSYEKL. The CDR3 is 16 residues long. Trimming at V came to 1 base and at J to 3 bases, leaving 7 bases not matched to a gene. As DNA, the CDR3 is TGCGCCAGCAGCCAAGGCCGGGGTAGCGGGAGCTACGAGCAGTACTTC. It translates to CASSQGRGSGSYEQYF.

V gene TRBV5-1 combines with J gene TRBJ2-3, with no clear D. CDR3 length: 15 amino acids. CDR1 and CDR2 from the germline V gene are SGHRS and YFSETQ. The ends were cut back, 0 bases at V and 0 bases at J, with 8 bases in the middle. The DNA of the CDR3 is TGCGCCAGCAGCTTGGACAGCTCTAGCACAGATACGCAGTATTTT. This codes for CASSLDSSSTDTQYF.

V gene TRBV11-2 combines with J gene TRBJ2-3, with 8 bases identical to TRBD2. Unmatched junction bases numbered 5, after V lost 5 bases and J lost 7 bases. Germline V gene lookup returns CDR1 SGHAT and CDR2 FQNNGV. The CDR3 consists of 13 residues. The CDR3 here is CASSPSGGNTQYF. The CDR3 DNA reads TGTGCCAGCAGCCCCTCGGGGGGGAATACGCAGTATTTT.

J is TRBJ1-2 and V is TRBV19; D is possibly TRBD1 (5 bases). Germline values: CDR1 LNHDA, CDR2 SQIVND (reference sequence). The CDR3 is 14 residues long. V dropped 7 bases and J dropped 5 bases, with 17 bases sitting between them. As DNA, the CDR3 is TGTGCCAGTAAACCGCAAGGGGCGGTTTATGGCTACACCTTC. This translates into CASKPQGAVYGYTF.

This clone was seen once. The chain joins TRBV19 to TRBJ1-1; 9 positions match TRBD1. This CDR3 spans 15 amino acids. After removal of 7 bases from V and 5 bases from J, the junction contained 11 bases not matched to a gene. CDR1 and CDR2 from the germline V gene are LNHDA and SQIVND (reference sequence). The CDR3 sequence is CASIPGQGRGTEAFF. The CDR3 region has the DNA TGTGCCAGTATTCCGGGACAGGGAAGGGGTACTGAAGCTTTCTTT.

The chain recombines TRBV7-6 with TRBJ2-7, with D unresolved. CDR3 length equals 15 residues. The germline V and J ends were trimmed by 0 bases and 4 bases, with 13 bases remaining between them. Per the germline V gene, CDR1 is SGHVS and CDR2 is FNYEAQ. CDR3 amino acids: CASSLASTVEYEQYF. CDR3 coding DNA: TGTGCCAGCAGCTTAGCGTCAACCGTGGAGTACGAGCAGTACTTC.

This chain connects TRBV28 to TRBJ2-5; TRBD1 matches 10 bases. With V trimmed by 6 bases and J by 9 bases, 10 bases remained unmatched. Germline V gene data show CDR1 as MDHEN and CDR2 as SYDVKM. This CDR3 contains 14 residues. The CDR3 bases are TGTGCCAGCAGCTTACCGGGACAGGGGACGGCCCAGTACTTC. This sequence encodes CASSLPGQGTAQYF.

The chain is built from TRBV19 and TRBJ1-1; D might be TRBD1 (5 bases). CDR1 and CDR2 (germline): LNHDA, SQIVND (reference sequence). The CDR3 spans 14 residues. V was shortened by 7 bases and J by 5 bases, with 17 bases between the two germline ends. CDR3 nucleotide sequence: TGTGCCAGTATCAAGCGGGGCGCGGAAACTGAAGCTTTCTTT. This sequence encodes CASIKRGAETEAFF.

The chain is built from TRBV6-5 and TRBJ2-2; 7 nucleotides match TRBD1. Germline V gene data show CDR1 as MNHEY and CDR2 as SVGAGI. The CDR3 length is 15 residues. The trim removed 5 bases at V and 7 bases at J, leaving 10 bases unmatched. CDR3 residues: CASSRQGVRGGELFF. The CDR3, as DNA: TGTGCCAGCAGTCGACAGGGTGTACGGGGCGGGGAGCTGTTTTTT.

This clone has just a few counts. The chain uses TRBV7-6 and TRBJ2-1, with 9 bases matching TRBD2. The germline CDR1 and CDR2 sequences are SGHVS and FNYEAQ. CDR3 length: 19 amino acids. V shed 5 bases and J 9 bases; nucleotides not matched to a gene: 23. CDR3 amino acids: CASSPIGDERLADHGEQFF. The CDR3 DNA reads TGTGCCAGCAGCCCAATCGGGGACGAAAGACTAGCGGACCACGGTGAGCAGTTCTTC.

This chain links TRBV5-6 with TRBJ1-4; 11 bases are a match to TRBD1. The length of the CDR3 is 16 residues. Germline loops: CDR1 SGHDT, CDR2 YYEEEE. V shed 3 bases and J 6 bases; nucleotides not matched to a gene: 7. The CDR3 spells CASSSFGQGAYEKLFF. The CDR3 DNA reads as TGTGCCAGCAGCTCCTTCGGACAGGGGGCTTATGAAAAACTGTTTTTT.

The V and J genes are TRBV29-1 and TRBJ2-1; 8 bases are shared with TRBD1. Trimming took 5 bases from V and 9 from J; bases not matched to a gene: 9. In germline, CDR1 is SQVTM, CDR2 ANQGSEA. This CDR3 contains 13 residues. This chain's CDR3 is CSVMPQGAGEQFF. Written as DNA, the CDR3 is TGCAGCGTTATGCCGCAGGGGGCAGGTGAGCAGTTCTTC.

This chain links TRBV5-1 with TRBJ2-1; 11 bases match TRBD2. Germline trimming cut 2 bases from V and 7 bases from J; bases unmatched to any gene: 8. The CDR3 loop spans 16 amino acids. Germline V gene data show CDR1 as SGHRS and CDR2 as YFSETQ. CDR3 in amino acids: CASSLFSGGAGNEQFF. The CDR3 nucleotides read TGCGCCAGCAGCTTATTTAGCGGGGGGGCTGGGAATGAGCAGTTCTTC.

The chain employs TRBV10-3 and TRBJ1-2; TRBD1 agrees at 9 bases. CDR3 length equals 15 residues. Germline-derived CDR1 and CDR2 are ENHRY and SYGVKD. The trim removed 2 bases at V and 2 bases at J, leaving 3 bases unmatched. The chain's CDR3 is CAISEPGQGNYGYTF. CDR3 nucleotide sequence: TGTGCCATCAGTGAGCCCGGACAGGGGAACTATGGCTACACCTTC.

This sequence joins TRBV28 and TRBJ2-3, with 10 bases that match TRBD1. V shed 5 bases and J 2 bases; nucleotides not matched to a gene: 7. Germline V gives CDR1 MDHEN, CDR2 SYDVKM. CDR3 length equals 16 residues. The CDR3 nucleotides are TGTGCCAGCAGTCCGGGGACAGGGGTTTTCACAGATACGCAGTATTTT. Translating gives CASSPGTGVFTDTQYF.

The rearrangement links TRBV19 to TRBJ2-3; 8 bases fit TRBD2. With V trimmed by 9 bases and J by 7 bases, 9 bases remained unmatched. Germline values: CDR1 LNHDA, CDR2 SQIVND (reference sequence). The CDR3 extends over 13 amino acids. CDR3 loop: CASQGLDLYTQYF. The CDR3, as DNA: TGTGCCAGCCAGGGACTAGACCTTTATACGCAGTATTTT.

The chain combines TRBV2 with TRBJ1-5; TRBD1 agrees at 7 bases. Trimming removed 6 bases from V and 4 bases from J; junction bases left unmatched: 9. The germline gives CDR1 SNHLY, CDR2 FYNNEI. The CDR3 is 15 residues long. CDR3 DNA sequence: TGTGCCAGCAGCCTCAGACAGGGAGGAAATCAGCCCCAGCATTTT. Its translation: CASSLRQGGNQPQHF.

The chain links TRBV27 to TRBJ2-5, with 8 nucleotides matching TRBD2. The J call could be wrong; TRBJ2-7 is a better fit for the DNA end. The CDR3 contains 17 residues. The germline V gene encodes CDR1 MNHEY and CDR2 SMNVEV (reference sequence). The CDR3 spells CASSGGGLARSTYEQYF. CDR3 DNA: TGTGCCAGCAGCGGGGGGGGGCTAGCGAGGTCAACCTACGAGCAGTACTTC.

The genes are TRBV9 and TRBJ2-5, with 7 positions matching TRBD1. With 0 bases clipped from V and 3 bases from J, the junction kept 5 bases outside the gene matches. The germline CDR1 and CDR2 sequences are SGDLS and YYNGEE. The length of the CDR3 is 15 residues. The CDR3: CASSVAPGTEETQYF. DNA for the CDR3: TGTGCCAGCAGCGTAGCTCCAGGGACAGAAGAGACCCAGTACTTC.

V is TRBV5-1 and J is TRBJ2-1, with 12 positions matching TRBD2. With V trimmed by 1 base and J by 4 bases, 6 bases remained unmatched. This CDR3 has 17 amino acids. Germline V CDR1 and CDR2: SGHRS, YFSETQ. The CDR3 DNA follows: TGCGCCAGCAGCTTGACCATGACTAGCGGGGGTTACAATGAGCAGTTCTTC. Translation gives CASSLTMTSGGYNEQFF.

The rearrangement uses TRBV28 and TRBJ1-5; 8 bases are shared with TRBD1. Germline trimming cut 5 bases from V and 4 bases from J; bases unmatched to any gene: 4. This CDR3 contains 14 residues. CDR1 and CDR2 (germline): MDHEN, SYDVKM. CDR3 sequence reads: CASSGNRGNQPQHF. CDR3 bases: TGTGCCAGCAGTGGTAACAGGGGGAATCAGCCCCAGCATTTT.